The 14 T cell receptor beta chains below come from one sample, sequenced in a study of T cells in Graves' hyperthyroidism and ophthalmopathy. Amplification of TCR beta CDR3 regions used RNA as the template. TCR CDR3 regions were first amplified by RT-PCR with HTBI primers. One entry per CDR3 protein results from TCRdb running MiXCR on the multiplex PCR reads. This table holds fewer than 650,000 distinct CDR3 sequences, roughly 14% found once. Sequencing used blood. The receptor set was obtained from a woman in her forties with Graves' ophthalmopathy.

The chain uses TRBV20-1 and TRBJ2-7, with 8 nucleotides matching TRBD2. The CDR3 runs 13 residues. The germline CDR1 and CDR2 sequences are DFQATT and SNEGSKA (reference sequence). Germline trimming cut 1 base from V and 4 bases from J; bases unmatched to any gene: 3. In DNA, the CDR3 is TGCAGTGCTAGAGGGCCGGGAGGGTACGAGCAGTACTTC. It codes for CSARGPGGYEQYF.

The rearrangement links TRBV10-3 to TRBJ1-1; D remains ambiguous. V shed 4 bases and J shed 0 bases, with 15 bases lying between them. Germline-derived CDR1 and CDR2 are ENHRY and SYGVKD. The CDR3 is 16 residues long. Here the CDR3 reads CAISGGPGAMNTEAFF. As DNA, the CDR3 is TGTGCCATCAGTGGTGGGCCCGGAGCGATGAACACTGAAGCTTTCTTT.

This clonotype has at least ten counts. Being one base from a much bigger clone, this may be a read error. The CDR3 is CACSSPGRPYEQYF. CDR3 DNA sequence: TGTGCCTGCAGTTCACCGGGACGGCCTTACGAGCAGTACTTC. This chain uses TRBV28 with TRBJ2-7, with D possibly being TRBD1 or TRBD2 (5 bases each). The CDR3 contains 14 residues. Germline assignment: CDR1 MDHEN and CDR2 SYDVKM.

This clonotype has at least ten counts. The gene calls are TRBV19 and TRBJ1-2; no firm D call. Per germline, CDR1 LNHDA and CDR2 SQIVND (reference sequence). The CDR3 runs to 15 residues. V lost 5 bases to trimming and J lost 2 bases, with 15 bases between them. The CDR3 sequence: CASSPASFGNYGYTF. The CDR3 DNA reads TGTGCCAGTAGTCCCGCTTCCTTCGGCAACTATGGCTACACCTTC.

This clonotype was seen ten or more times. V is TRBV2 and J is TRBJ1-1; no clear D. Between the trimmed V and J ends, which lost 8 bases and 0 bases, there was a span of 10 bases. The CDR3 runs to 13 residues. Germline V gives CDR1 SNHLY, CDR2 FYNNEI. CDR3 sequence reads: CASPLELNTEAFF. In nucleotides, the CDR3 is TGTGCCAGCCCCTTGGAGCTGAACACTGAAGCTTTCTTT.

This clonotype was seen ten or more times. The chain combines TRBV2 with TRBJ2-7, with D perhaps matching TRBD1 (6 bases). The CDR3 contains 14 residues. CDR1 is SNHLY, CDR2 FYNNEI, per germline. The V and J ends lost 7 bases and 2 bases respectively, with 15 bases between them. This CDR3 reads CASKNRVTTYEQYF. The CDR3 nucleotides read TGTGCCAGCAAGAACAGGGTGACCACCTACGAGCAGTACTTC. The entire variable domain, with the rest obtained from reference TRBV2 and TRBJ2-7, is as follows: EPEVTQTPSHQVTQMGQEVILRCVPISNHLYFYWYRQILGQKVEFLVSFYNNEISEKSEIFDDQFSVERPDGSNFTLKIRSTKLEDSAMYFCASKNRVTTYEQYFGPGTRLTVT.

This clonotype has at least ten counts. V is TRBV11-2 and J is TRBJ2-7; D may be TRBD1 (5 bases). CDR1 and CDR2 (germline): SGHAT, FQNNGV. The CDR3 is made up of 11 amino acids. Trimming shortened V by 5 bases and J by 6 bases, and 8 bases separated the two germline ends. In DNA, the CDR3 is TGTGCCAGCAGCCAAAGGGGCGAGCAGTACTTC. Amino acids: CASSQRGEQYF.

This clonotype was recorded at least ten times. V and J are TRBV30 and TRBJ1-1; D is uncertain. Germline-derived CDR1 and CDR2 are GTSNPN and SVGIG (reference sequence). Trimming removed 5 bases at V and 4 bases at J, with 17 bases between. The CDR3 is made up of 14 amino acids. This CDR3 is CAWGRKGLGTEAFF. The DNA of the CDR3 is TGTGCCTGGGGGAGGAAGGGATTAGGCACTGAAGCTTTCTTT.

Only a few counts were recorded for this clonotype. The V call is TRBV7-2, the J call TRBJ2-4, with D perhaps matching TRBD1 (6 bases). V lost 3 bases and J lost 5, with 14 bases in between. The CDR3 runs 15 residues. Germline loops: CDR1 SGHTA, CDR2 FQGNSA. CDR3 region: CASSLGPNRENIQYF. The CDR3 DNA is TGTGCCAGCAGCTTGGGCCCAAACAGGGAAAACATTCAGTACTTC.

In its sample, this clonotype was seen a few times. The V call is TRBV6-1, the J call TRBJ1-3; D may be TRBD1 (6 bases). V was shortened by 7 bases and J by 0 bases, with 13 bases between the two germline ends. Per germline, CDR1 MNHNS and CDR2 SASEGT. CDR3 length equals 15 residues. CDR3 protein: CASTTDRFSGNTIYF. CDR3 DNA sequence: TGTGCCAGCACCACCGACAGGTTCTCTGGAAACACCATATATTTT.

The chain links TRBV11-2 to TRBJ2-5, with 14 bases aligning to TRBD2. V lost 4 bases and J lost 6; bases outside the gene matches: 10. This CDR3 spans 17 amino acids. CDR1 and CDR2 from the germline V gene are SGHAT and FQNNGV. The CDR3 loop reads CASSSFGTSGRRQTQYF. In DNA, the CDR3 is TGTGCCAGCAGCTCCTTCGGGACTAGCGGGAGAAGGCAGACCCAGTACTTC.

The chain has TRBV12-3 or TRBV12-4 and TRBJ2-2; 13 nucleotides match TRBD2. The CDR3 has 21 amino acids. Trimming at V came to 3 bases and at J to 6 bases, leaving 19 bases not matched to a gene. The DNA of the CDR3 is TGTGCCAGCAGTTTCCACCAACTGCCGGGACTAGCGGGACTGGGGGCCGGGGAGCTGTTTTTT. Protein sequence: CASSFHQLPGLAGLGAGELFF.

This clonotype was counted ten times or more. This chain uses TRBV28 with TRBJ2-7, with D perhaps matching TRBD2 (6 bases). CDR3 length equals 15 residues. V was cut by 2 bases and J by 5 bases, with 16 bases left in between. Germline V gene data show CDR1 as MDHEN and CDR2 as SYDVKM. The CDR3 DNA follows: TGTGCCAGCAGTTTAGGGGGGAGATACCTCCACGAGCAGTACTTC. The encoded protein is CASSLGGRYLHEQYF.

In this sample, this clonotype turned up many times. CDR3 region: CSVVAGAAYEQYF. The CDR3 DNA sequence: TGCAGCGTTGTGGCGGGCGCGGCCTACGAGCAGTACTTC. This chain connects TRBV29-1 to TRBJ2-7; a weak D match, TRBD2 (5 bases). V was shortened by 4 bases and J by 2 bases, with 12 bases between the two germline ends. Germline assignment: CDR1 SQVTM and CDR2 ANQGSEA. CDR3 length: 13 amino acids.